This TCR beta chain was sequenced for a study of T cells in Graves' hyperthyroidism and ophthalmopathy. This CDR3 spans 10 amino acids. The germline V and J ends were trimmed by 8 bases and 1 base, with 2 bases remaining between them. The germline CDR1 and CDR2 sequences are SEHNR and FQNEAQ (reference sequence). Amplified TCR beta CDR3 regions came from RNA transcripts. TCR CDR3 regions were first amplified by RT-PCR with HTBI primers. In TCRdb, the multiplex PCR reads were re-called with MiXCR into one record per CDR3 protein. The table lists 550,000 to 600,000 distinct CDR3 sequences, roughly 50% of them singletons. Exclusion of a patient resulted from uncontrolled infection, other autoimmune disease, pregnancy or lactation. Orbital computed tomography and thyroid ultrasound, together with serum TRAb and thyroxine and clinical symptoms, were used for diagnoses. This clonotype was counted ten times or more. Its antigen is unknown.

Findings of the study overall: A model of 13 V-J features distinguished ophthalmopathy from stable hyperthyroidism. Most expanded thyroid clonotypes above 0.001 also appeared in blood.

The TCR originated in an adult woman with Graves' disease, either hyperthyroidism or ophthalmopathy (not recorded which). Sequencing input: peripheral blood or thyroid tissue (not recorded which). This chain uses TRBV7-9 with TRBJ1-1; no definite D call. DNA for the CDR3: TGTGCCAGCGGGAACACTGAAGCTTTCTTT. This gives the protein CASGNTEAFF.